The 30 T cell receptor beta chains below come from one sample, sequenced in a study of TIL therapy for anti-PD-1-resistant metastatic lung cancer. The libraries were made with immunoSEQ v3. TCRdb keeps only in-frame clones here, not all; method: immunoSEQ multiplex PCR. The repertoire consists of around 100,000 clones, with around 71% occurring once and the leading ten covering 9.5% to 13%. Time point denoted: pre-treatment sample, taken before nivolumab and TIL therapy. Tumor tissue came from excised metastases, mostly pleural nodules or supraclavicular lymph nodes. Source: tumor tissue, taken at baseline. The receptor source for this set is a person between 25 and 80 years old with non-small cell lung cancer.

About this clone itself: The junction shows a germline mismatch at one end, possibly a read error. The V gene is TRBV7-2, the J gene TRBJ2-7; D is possibly TRBD2 (5 bases). CDR3 length: 12 amino acids. Germline CDR1 is SGHTA and CDR2 is FQGNSA. In DNA, the CDR3 is TGTGCCAGCAGCTCCGTTGGCACCCCCGCGGGCTTC. Protein: CASSSVGTPAGF.

The rearrangement joins TRBV7-6 to TRBJ2-1, with TRBD2 matching 11 bases. Germline V gives CDR1 SGHVS, CDR2 FNYEAQ. This CDR3 is 16 amino acids long. The trim removed 2 bases at V and 6 bases at J, leaving 6 bases unmatched. The CDR3 DNA is TGTGCCAGCAGCTTAACCGGGACTAGCGGACCCAATGAGCAGTTCTTC. Amino acids: CASSLTGTSGPNEQFF. Combining the CDR3 with reference TRBV7-6 and TRBJ2-1 gives the whole variable domain GAGVSQSPRYKVTKRGQDVALRCDPISGHVSLYWYRQALGQGPEFLTYFNYEAQQDKSGLPNDRFSAERPEGSISTLTIQRTEQRDSAMYRCASSLTGTSGPNEQFFGPGTRLTVL.

The DNA for the CDR3 is TGTGCCAGCACCCCAGGGGTGGGTGGGAACACTGAAGCTTTCTTT. Residues: CASTPGVGGNTEAFF. The chain joins TRBV27 to TRBJ1-1; possibly TRBD1 for D (6 bases). V lost 7 bases to trimming and J lost 1 base, with 16 bases between them. The CDR3 is made up of 15 amino acids. CDR1 is MNHEY and CDR2 is SMNVEV in the germline V gene (reference sequence).

The chain employs TRBV14 and TRBJ2-7, with unresolved D. Germline V gene lookup returns CDR1 SGHDN and CDR2 FVKESK. This CDR3 is 11 amino acids long. Trimming left V 1 base short and J 4 bases short, with 2 bases between. The chain's CDR3 is CASSQGYEQYF. The CDR3 region has the DNA TGTGCCAGCAGCCAAGGTTACGAGCAGTACTTC.

V usage is TRBV27 and J usage is TRBJ2-3; D uncertain. Trimming pared 8 bases from V and 10 bases from J, leaving 25 bases between. The germline gives CDR1 MNHEY, CDR2 SMNVEV (reference sequence). This CDR3 has 15 amino acids. The CDR3 loop reads CASRIFPHRTDAQYF. The CDR3 DNA reads as TGTGCCAGCCGTATTTTCCCCCATAGGACGGATGCGCAGTATTTT.

This sequence joins TRBV19 and TRBJ2-1; TRBD2 is a possible D gene (6 bases). V was pared by 7 bases and J by 0 bases, with 19 bases between. In germline, CDR1 is LNHDA, CDR2 SQIVND (reference sequence). The CDR3 has 17 amino acids. The CDR3 nucleotides are TGTGCCAGTATGGATTCGGAAGGGAGGCCCTCCTACAATGAGCAGTTCTTC. The encoded protein is CASMDSEGRPSYNEQFF. The full variable domain, rest sourced from reference TRBV19 and TRBJ2-1, is DGGITQSPKYLFRKEGQNVTLSCEQNLNHDAMYWYRQDPGQGLRLIYYSQIVNDFQKGDIAEGYSVSREKKESFPLTVTSAQKNPTAFYLCASMDSEGRPSYNEQFFGPGTRLTVL.

This clone was found a few times. This chain links TRBV5-1 with TRBJ1-6; possibly TRBD1 for D (5 bases). V dropped 1 base and J dropped 8 bases, with 7 bases sitting between them. There are 13 residues in the CDR3. Germline CDR1 SGHRS, CDR2 YFSETQ. For the CDR3, the DNA is TGCGCCAGCAGCTTGCAGGGTTATTCACCCCTCCACTTT. This codes for CASSLQGYSPLHF.

The gene calls are TRBV11-1 and TRBJ2-5; 9 nucleotides line up with TRBD2. The V gene's germline CDR1 is SGHAT and CDR2 FQDESV (reference sequence). V lost 1 base to trimming and J lost 5 bases; unmatched junction nucleotides: 5. The CDR3 covers 15 residues. CDR3 amino acids: CASSLGGGARETQYF. Here the CDR3 DNA reads TGTGCCAGCAGCTTAGGCGGGGGGGCCAGGGAGACCCAGTACTTC.

This rearrangement joins TRBV19 to TRBJ1-2; TRBD1 matches at 9 bases. From germline, CDR1 is LNHDA and CDR2 SQIVND (reference sequence). Trimming removed 3 bases from V and 4 bases from J; junction bases left unmatched: 6. This CDR3 has 15 amino acids. CDR3: CASSIRTGALYGYTF. The DNA for the CDR3 is TGTGCCAGTAGTATCCGGACAGGGGCTCTCTATGGCTACACCTTC. The whole variable domain, remainder taken from reference TRBV19 and TRBJ1-2, is DGGITQSPKYLFRKEGQNVTLSCEQNLNHDAMYWYRQDPGQGLRLIYYSQIVNDFQKGDIAEGYSVSREKKESFPLTVTSAQKNPTAFYLCASSIRTGALYGYTFGSGTRLTVV.

The V and J genes are TRBV14 and TRBJ1-5, with 7 positions matching TRBD1. Unmatched junction bases numbered 10, after V lost 2 bases and J lost 0 bases. From germline, CDR1 is SGHDN and CDR2 FVKESK. This CDR3 contains 18 residues. CDR3 DNA sequence: TGTGCCAGCAGCCAACCGGGACAGAGAAAACATAGCAATCAGCCCCAGCATTTT. Translated: CASSQPGQRKHSNQPQHF. Full variable domain (outside the CDR3, taken from reference TRBV14 and TRBJ1-5): EAGVTQFPSHSVIEKGQTVTLRCDPISGHDNLYWYRRVMGKEIKFLLHFVKESKQDESGMPNNRFLAERTGGTYSTLKVQPAELEDSGVYFCASSQPGQRKHSNQPQHFGDGTRLSIL.

J is TRBJ2-1 and V is TRBV7-2, with D possibly being TRBD1 or TRBD2 (5 bases each). Germline CDR1 SGHTA, CDR2 FQGNSA. This CDR3 is built from 14 residues. V lost 2 bases and J lost 6, with 11 bases in between. The CDR3 DNA follows: TGTGCCAGCAGCTTAAGATTCGGGACCAATGAGCAGTTCTTC. Translated, it gives CASSLRFGTNEQFF. Full variable domain (missing parts from reference TRBV7-2 and TRBJ2-1): GAGVSQSPSNKVTEKGKDVELRCDPISGHTALYWYRQSLGQGLEFLIYFQGNSAPDKSGLPSDRFSAERTGGSVSTLTIQRTQQEDSAVYLCASSLRFGTNEQFFGPGTRLTVL.

The chain is built from TRBV28 and TRBJ2-2; TRBD1 matches 9 bases. The CDR3 runs 14 residues. The V gene end was trimmed by 6 bases and the J gene end by 9 bases; junction bases not matched to a gene: 8. Germline V gene sequence: CDR1 MDHEN, CDR2 SYDVKM. CDR3 coding DNA: TGTGCCAGCAGCAGCTCGGACAGGGGACGGGAGCTGTTTTTT. Translated, it gives CASSSSDRGRELFF.

This chain links TRBV13 with TRBJ1-5; no definite D call. This CDR3 contains 13 residues. Deletions cut 6 bases from V and 2 bases from J, with 8 bases between. Germline CDR1 reads PRHDT; CDR2 reads FYEKMQ (reference sequence). The CDR3 loop is CASSEGRNQPQHF. The DNA of the CDR3 is TGTGCCAGCAGTGAAGGGCGCAATCAGCCCCAGCATTTT.

The chain employs TRBV9 and TRBJ1-2; a possible D gene is TRBD1 (5 bases). Germline values: CDR1 SGDLS, CDR2 YYNGEE. Between the trimmed V and J ends, which lost 2 bases and 5 bases, there was a span of 13 bases. The CDR3 is 14 amino acids. CDR3 bases: TGTGCCAGCAGCGTTACAGGTGGGGTATATGGCTACACCTTC. Its translation is CASSVTGGVYGYTF.

This chain uses TRBV19 with TRBJ1-2; tentative D call: TRBD1 (5 bases). The CDR3 consists of 14 residues. The V and J ends lost 1 base and 4 bases respectively, with 10 bases between them. CDR1 and CDR2 from the germline V gene are LNHDA and SQIVND (reference sequence). CDR3 sequence: CASSIGWGPYGYTF. In DNA, the CDR3 is TGTGCCAGTAGTATAGGGTGGGGACCCTATGGCTACACCTTC.

The chain employs TRBV3-1 (or the pseudogene TRBV3-2) and TRBJ2-1; perhaps D is TRBD1 or TRBD2 (5 bases each). Trimming stripped 4 bases from V and 6 bases from J, with 13 bases between. Germline CDR1 is LGHDT and CDR2 is YNNKEL (reference sequence). This CDR3 has 14 residues. CDR3 nucleotide sequence: TGTGCCAGCAGCCTCGGGACCGGAGGCAATGAGCAGTTCTTC. Translated, it gives CASSLGTGGNEQFF.

This sequence joins TRBV18 and TRBJ1-1, with D possibly TRBD1 on 6 matching bases. The ends were cut back, 0 bases at V and 0 bases at J, with 17 bases in the middle. CDR1 and CDR2 from the germline V gene are KGHSH and LQKENI. This CDR3 has 18 amino acids. CDR3 sequence: CASSPPGQSLRMNTEAFF. The CDR3 coding sequence is TGTGCCAGCTCACCACCGGGACAATCGCTAAGGATGAACACTGAAGCTTTCTTT.

The chain has TRBV28 and TRBJ2-1; the D gene is possibly TRBD2 (7 bases). Per germline, CDR1 MDHEN and CDR2 SYDVKM. The CDR3 covers 14 residues. V was trimmed by 6 bases and J by 3 bases, leaving 12 bases between them. DNA of the CDR3: TGTGCCAGCAGATGGGAGGGGGGCTACAATGAGCAGTTCTTC. Translating gives CASRWEGGYNEQFF.

The chain uses TRBV7-2 and TRBJ2-7; D ambiguous. The CDR3 loop spans 11 amino acids. The V end lost 2 bases, the J end lost 5 bases, and 4 bases lay between the germline ends. CDR1 and CDR2 from the germline V gene are SGHTA and FQGNSA. The CDR3 DNA is TGTGCCAGCAGCTTATCCCACGAGCAGTACTTC. Translation: CASSLSHEQYF.

This clone was seen a handful of times. The V call is TRBV30, the J call TRBJ1-1, with D perhaps TRBD1 (5 bases). V lost 4 bases to trimming and J lost 4 bases, with 13 bases between them. The CDR3 sequence is 13 residues long. Germline assignment: CDR1 GTSNPN and CDR2 SVGIG (reference sequence). The CDR3 bases are TGTGCCTGGATCCGGGGGATTGGCACTGAAGCTTTCTTT. It is translated as CAWIRGIGTEAFF.

The CDR3 is CSVTPSGGAYEQYF. The CDR3, as DNA: TGCAGCGTTACCCCTAGCGGGGGGGCCTACGAGCAGTACTTC. This chain connects TRBV29-1 to TRBJ2-7, with 12 positions matching TRBD2. Germline V gene lookup returns CDR1 SQVTM and CDR2 ANQGSEA. V gave up 5 bases and J gave up 2 bases; unmatched junction bases: 4. The CDR3 spans 14 residues.

The J gene is TRBJ1-1, the V gene TRBV19, with 8 bases aligning to TRBD1. CDR3 length equals 15 residues. Germline CDR1 and CDR2: LNHDA and SQIVND (reference sequence). V shed 3 bases and J 4 bases; nucleotides not matched to a gene: 7. CDR3 nucleotide sequence: TGTGCCAGTAGTATCGCCCAGGGGGCTGGCACTGAAGCTTTCTTT. Its protein is CASSIAQGAGTEAFF.

This chain connects TRBV28 to TRBJ1-4; D gene unclear. The V end lost 3 bases, the J end lost 0 bases, and 14 bases lay between the germline ends. The CDR3 runs 17 residues. CDR1 is MDHEN, CDR2 SYDVKM, per germline. The CDR3 sequence: CASSFLDHPPTNEKLFF. The CDR3 nucleotides read TGTGCCAGCAGTTTCCTGGACCATCCTCCAACTAATGAAAAACTGTTTTTT.

J is TRBJ1-2 and V is TRBV5-6; D is unresolved. This CDR3 has 14 residues. Germline V lookup: CDR1 SGHDT, CDR2 YYEEEE. V lost 0 bases and J lost 8, with 14 bases in between. CDR3 in amino acids: CASSLVDVPGGYTF. In DNA form, the CDR3 reads TGTGCCAGCAGCTTGGTAGACGTGCCCGGAGGCTACACCTTC.

The chain joins TRBV7-8 to TRBJ2-7, with 9 bases identical to TRBD1. Unmatched junction bases numbered 11, after V lost 5 bases and J lost 9 bases. This CDR3 is built from 14 residues. Germline V gene sequence: CDR1 SGHVS, CDR2 FQNEAQ. CDR3 sequence: CASSPGTGPGVQYF. CDR3 DNA: TGTGCCAGCAGCCCCGGGACAGGGCCAGGGGTGCAGTACTTC.

J is TRBJ2-2 and V is TRBV12-3 or TRBV12-4; D not certain. The CDR3 consists of 13 residues. V was cut by 3 bases and J by 7 bases, with 9 bases left in between. CDR3 protein: CASSFRVSGELFF. In nucleotides, the CDR3 is TGTGCCAGCAGTTTTAGGGTCAGCGGGGAGCTGTTTTTT.

The chain couples TRBV7-2 to TRBJ2-4; D is tentatively TRBD1 or TRBD2 (5 bases each). The CDR3 extends over 16 amino acids. Germline CDR1 SGHTA, CDR2 FQGNSA. The ends were cut back, 4 bases at V and 3 bases at J, with 16 bases in the middle. The CDR3 sequence is CASSSFRDGGKNIQYF. Written as DNA, the CDR3 is TGTGCCAGCAGCTCATTCCGGGACGGCGGCAAAAACATTCAGTACTTC.

The chain employs TRBV7-2 and TRBJ2-1, with 10 bases identical to TRBD2. Trimming at V came to 5 bases and at J to 10 bases, leaving 5 bases not matched to a gene. The CDR3 is made up of 13 amino acids. Germline-derived CDR1 and CDR2 are SGHTA and FQGNSA. The CDR3 reads CASSGSGGYEQFF. CDR3 nucleotide sequence: TGTGCCAGCAGCGGTAGCGGGGGGTACGAGCAGTTCTTC.

J is TRBJ2-7 and V is TRBV6-6, with unresolved D. V lost 5 bases, J lost 1 base, and 15 bases lay in between. CDR1 and CDR2 (germline): MNHNY, SVGAGI (reference sequence). The CDR3 runs 15 residues. The CDR3 region is CASSPGSGGSYEQYF. CDR3 nucleotides: TGTGCCAGCAGTCCCGGTTCTGGCGGATCCTACGAGCAGTACTTC.

The V gene is TRBV28, the J gene TRBJ1-5; D is perhaps TRBD1 (6 bases). The germline V gene has CDR1 MDHEN and CDR2 SYDVKM. The CDR3 extends over 15 amino acids. V was shortened by 6 bases and J by 6 bases, with 18 bases between the two germline ends. The CDR3 is CASSRTGSRSQPQHF. The CDR3 DNA is TGTGCCAGCAGCCGTACAGGGTCTAGAAGTCAGCCCCAGCATTTT.